A selection of T cell receptor beta chains follows, all from one sample in a study of cytomegalovirus exposure and HLA in healthy donors. Assay: immunoSEQ multiplex PCR; the TCRdb copy retains only in-frame clones and omits some. The data show 100,000 or so clones, around 62% seen once. Sequences were obtained from PBMCs. These receptors were obtained from a man aged 25-40 years in good health and CMV-seropositive. Both conserved end residues are part of each CDR3. A D gene is named only where the DNA matches it firmly. Some rows mark clone size as missing; the rest say once, few, many or name a class of expanded clone.

d_gene	abundance	j_gene	v_gene	CDR3nt	CDR3aa
.	.	TRBJ1-4	TRBV4-1	TGCGCCAGCAGCCCAAAAGGAGGTTATAATGAAAAACTGTTTTTT	CASSPKGGYNEKLFF
.	.	TRBJ1-2	TRBV4-1	TGCGCCAGCAGCCAAGCCTTTAGGGGAGGGACTGGCTACACCTTC	CASSQAFRGGTGYTF
.	.	TRBJ2-2	TRBV9	TGTGCCAGCAGCACGCGGGACTCCTATGGGGAGCTGTTTTTT	CASSTRDSYGELFF
.	.	TRBJ1-1	TRBV6-5	TGTGCCAGCAGTGGGGGGACTGAAGCTTTCTTT	CASSGGTEAFF
.	.	TRBJ2-2	TRBV19	TGTGCCAGTAGTCTTTCCGGGGAGCTGTTTTTT	CASSLSGELFF
.	.	TRBJ2-3	TRBV19	TGTGCCAGTAGTCGAGCTACAGATACGCAGTATTTT	CASSRATDTQYF
.	.	TRBJ2-7	TRBV5-5	TGTGCCAGCAGCTGGATAGGGGGCTACGAGCAGTACTTC	CASSWIGGYEQYF
.	.	TRBJ1-1	TRBV5-4	TGTGCCAGCAGCTTGGTGGCCGGGGAGGGCACTGAAGCTTTCTTT	CASSLVAGEGTEAFF
TRBD2	.	TRBJ2-1	TRBV27	TGTGCCAGCACCTTGACTAGCGGGGGGAGAGAGTTCTTC	CASTLTSGGREFF
TRBD2	.	TRBJ2-5	TRBV5-1	TGCGCCAGCAGCTTGGACCCCGCGGGACTAGTAGTAGGACAAGAGACCCAGTACTTC	CASSLDPAGLVVGQETQYF
.	.	TRBJ2-4	TRBV10-3	TGTGCCATCAGTGAATCGGGTAGTCAGTACTTC	CAISESGSQYF
.	few	TRBJ2-5	TRBV5-1	TGCGCCAGCAGCTCTTTGACAGGTGGTAGGGAGACCCAGTACTTC	CASSSLTGGRETQYF
TRBD1	few	TRBJ2-7	TRBV19	TGTGCCAGTAGTATAAGGGACAGACATGAAGGCGAGCAGTACTTC	CASSIRDRHEGEQYF
TRBD2	few	TRBJ2-2	TRBV5-4	TGTGCCAGCAGCTTGGGACTAGCTCCCGGGGAGCTGTTTTTT	CASSLGLAPGELFF
.	few	TRBJ2-5	TRBV11-1	TGTGCCAGCAGCCCGGACAGAGAAGAGACCCAGTACTTC	CASSPDREETQYF
.	.	TRBJ2-7	TRBV4-1	TGCGCCAGCAGCTCGCGGGGCCCGACAGGGATGTACGAGCAGTACTTC	CASSSRGPTGMYEQYF